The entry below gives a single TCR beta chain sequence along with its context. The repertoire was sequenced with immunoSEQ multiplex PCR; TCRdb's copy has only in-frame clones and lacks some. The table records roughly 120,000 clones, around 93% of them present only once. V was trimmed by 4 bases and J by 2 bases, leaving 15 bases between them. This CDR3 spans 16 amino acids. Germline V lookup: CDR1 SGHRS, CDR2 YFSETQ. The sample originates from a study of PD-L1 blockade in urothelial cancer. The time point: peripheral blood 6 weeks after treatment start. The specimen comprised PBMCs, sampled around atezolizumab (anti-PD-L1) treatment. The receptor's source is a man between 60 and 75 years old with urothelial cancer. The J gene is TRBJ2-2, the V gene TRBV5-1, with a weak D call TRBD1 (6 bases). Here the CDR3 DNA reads TGCGCCAGCAGCGCCCTTCCGGGACAAAACACCGGGGAGCTGTTTTTT. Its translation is CASSALPGQNTGELFF.